This T cell receptor (beta chain) was captured by sequencing in a study of OX40 agonist ivuxolimab in advanced cancers. Study in general: Patients undergoing dose escalation presented with hepatocellular carcinoma, melanoma, renal cell or head and neck cancer. Among those enrolled, mean age was 60 years (range about 23 to 85) and 75% to 90% were male. Overall study results and limits: In the 0.1 to 3.0 mg/kg range, CD4+ and CD8+ blood T cells had expanded clonally by week 6.

Remarks on this clone: The antigen is not known.

Measured with immunoSEQ multiplex PCR; TCRdb has only the in-frame clones, and not every one. Altogether 65,000 to 95,000 clones are present, around four fifths being singletons, with the ten largest covering about 0.8%. V was trimmed by 5 bases and J by 0 bases, leaving 15 bases between them. Germline-derived CDR1 and CDR2 are LNHDA and SQIVND (reference sequence). This CDR3 has 16 amino acids. This rearrangement joins TRBV19 to TRBJ2-3; D is possibly TRBD1 (5 bases). This TCR was recovered from an adult with an advanced solid tumor such as melanoma, head and neck, liver or kidney cancer. Sample: CD4+ or CD8+ T cells sorted from blood, taken in a trial of the OX40 agonist ivuxolimab. The CDR3 nucleotides are TGTGCCAGTAGTTATGCTGGGGCTGGTAGCACAGATACGCAGTATTTT. This codes for CASSYAGAGSTDTQYF. Combining the CDR3 with reference TRBV19 and TRBJ2-3 gives the whole variable domain DGGITQSPKYLFRKEGQNVTLSCEQNLNHDAMYWYRQDPGQGLRLIYYSQIVNDFQKGDIAEGYSVSREKKESFPLTVTSAQKNPTAFYLCASSYAGAGSTDTQYFGPGTRLTVL.